Reported below is one T cell receptor (beta chain). As yet, its antigen is unknown. This sample stems from a study of T cell responses to AZD1222 COVID-19 vaccine. Findings of the study overall: When two AZD1222 doses had been given, Spike-specific TCR breadth and depth rose.

This CDR3 contains 14 residues. The germline gives CDR1 MNHEY, CDR2 SVGAGI. V was pared by 8 bases and J by 4 bases, with 14 bases between. The table came from immunoSEQ multiplex PCR; TCRdb's copy has only in-frame clones and leaves some out. In the table there are around 160,000 clones, 80% to 95% of which are singletons. The chain links TRBV6-5 to TRBJ1-4; the D gene is possibly TRBD1 (5 bases). The sequences come from peripheral blood, collected on day 0 of MenACWY control vaccination. The source of this sequence is an adult in good health. CDR3 coding DNA: TGTGCCAGCGGGGCCGGCGGAATTAATGAAAAACTGTTTTTT. This sequence encodes CASGAGGINEKLFF.